This is a list of T cell receptor beta chains from one sample in a study of control samples from healthy donors and cancer patients. Some clones are missing from TCRdb's copy, which holds only in-frame ones; the method was immunoSEQ multiplex PCR. This sample has some 70,000 clones, with under 85% found just once. The specimen was blood. These receptors all come from a man aged 55 to 70 in good health. Both conserved end residues are part of each CDR3. A D gene is named only where the DNA matches it firmly. The size of a clone is reported for some rows only, either as once, few or many, or as a class for expanded clones.

TRBD1 TRBJ1-6 . TRBV5-1 CASSFSDRVLSPLHF TGCGCCAGCAGCTTCTCGGACAGGGTTTTATCACCCCTCCACTTT
. TRBJ2-2 . TRBV18 CASSPSNANTGELFF TGTGCCAGCTCACCGAGTAACGCGAACACCGGGGAGCTGTTTTTT
. TRBJ1-6 . TRBV6-2/TRBV6-3 CASTPTGTGTGFSPLHF TGTGCCAGCACCCCCACGGGTACCGGGACCGGCTTCTCACCCCTCCACTTT
. TRBJ1-2 . TRBV4-1 CASSQDVQTNYGYTF TGCGCCAGCAGCCAAGATGTCCAGACTAACTATGGCTACACCTTC
. TRBJ2-3 . TRBV7-2 CASSPGLRGDTQYF TGTGCCAGCAGCCCGGGACTGCGTGGAGATACGCAGTATTTT
. TRBJ1-3 . TRBV18 CASSADSGNTIYF TGTGCCAGCTCAGCGGACTCTGGAAACACCATATATTTT
. TRBJ2-5 . TRBV11-2 CASSLGATRRETQYF TGTGCCAGCAGCTTAGGTGCGACTAGGAGAGAGACCCAGTACTTC
TRBD2 TRBJ2-1 . TRBV5-4 CASSLAVTSGSKSHYNEQFF TGTGCCAGCAGCTTGGCCGTGACTAGCGGGAGTAAATCCCACTACAATGAGCAGTTCTTC
. TRBJ2-7 . TRBV5-4 CASSWGDGSYEQYF TGTGCCAGCAGCTGGGGGGACGGGAGCTACGAGCAGTACTTC
TRBD2 TRBJ2-2 once TRBV27 CASSAGGPDGGELFF TGTGCCAGCAGTGCGGGAGGGCCGGATGGCGGGGAGCTGTTTTTT
TRBD1 TRBJ1-1 . TRBV7-6 CASSLLHPGTVNTEAFF TGTGCCAGCAGCTTATTACACCCCGGGACAGTAAACACTGAAGCTTTCTTT
. TRBJ1-5 . TRBV4-1 CASSQVGGRGNQPQHF TGCGCCAGCAGCCAAGTAGGAGGAAGGGGAAACCAGCCCCAGCATTTT
. TRBJ1-1 . TRBV10-3 CAISGSGRNTEAFF TGTGCCATCAGTGGGTCGGGGAGGAACACTGAAGCTTTCTTT
TRBD2 TRBJ2-1 . TRBV6-1 CASSDGLAGNNEQFF TGTGCCAGCAGTGATGGACTAGCGGGAAACAATGAGCAGTTCTTC
TRBD2 TRBJ2-6 . TRBV3-1/TRBV3-2 CASRPSTGGTGANVLTF TGTGCCAGCAGACCCTCGACGGGAGGGACTGGGGCCAACGTCCTGACTTTC
. TRBJ2-1 . TRBV7-7 CASSPGLGGHEQFF TGTGCCAGCAGTCCTGGACTAGGGGGCCATGAGCAGTTCTTC
. TRBJ2-1 medium-sized TRBV15 CATSRDPGDNEQFF TGTGCCACCAGCAGAGACCCAGGAGACAATGAGCAGTTCTTC
. TRBJ2-1 . TRBV18 CASSPMGQEDNEQFF TGTGCCAGCTCACCAATGGGGCAGGAGGACAATGAGCAGTTCTTC
TRBD2 TRBJ2-3 once TRBV28 CASSDPGTSGSTDTQYF TGTGCCAGCAGCGACCCCGGGACTAGCGGCAGCACAGATACGCAGTATTTT
TRBD1 TRBJ2-5 . TRBV28 CASRNQGAGETQYF TGTGCCAGTCGGAACCAGGGGGCGGGGGAGACCCAGTACTTC
. TRBJ2-7 . TRBV3-1/TRBV3-2 CASSPGVGEQYF TGTGCCAGCAGCCCAGGGGTAGGCGAGCAGTACTTC
. TRBJ1-1 . TRBV7-2 CASSPVRSSEAFF TGTGCCAGCAGCCCCGTTAGGTCTTCGGAAGCTTTCTTT
. TRBJ1-5 . TRBV30 CAWSGRSGNQPQHF TGTGCCTGGAGTGGAAGGTCAGGCAATCAGCCCCAGCATTTT
. TRBJ1-5 . TRBV7-8 CASSLVGRYSNQPQHF TGTGCCAGCAGCTTAGTAGGCCGATATAGCAATCAGCCCCAGCATTTT
. TRBJ2-1 few TRBV16 CASSQSGVSIEQFF TGTGCCAGCAGCCAATCAGGCGTTTCAATTGAGCAGTTCTTC
TRBD1 TRBJ2-2 . TRBV7-2 CASSQDRVNTGELFF TGTGCCAGCAGCCAGGACAGGGTTAACACCGGGGAGCTGTTTTTT
. TRBJ2-1 . TRBV4-2 CASSQRGLTYNEQFF TGTGCCAGCAGCCAACGCGGACTAACCTACAATGAGCAGTTCTTC
. TRBJ2-3 . TRBV6-2/TRBV6-3 CASSLRADTQYF TGTGCCAGCAGTTTGAGGGCAGATACGCAGTATTTT
. TRBJ1-4 . TRBV6-1 CASSEFDRNEKLFF TGTGCCAGCAGTGAATTCGACAGGAATGAAAAACTGTTTTTT
. TRBJ1-2 . TRBV6-6 CASSYPGDYGYTF TGTGCCAGCAGTTACCCAGGGGACTATGGCTACACCTTC
TRBD1 TRBJ1-5 . TRBV2 CASSRDRGSGQPQHF TGTGCCAGCAGTAGGGACAGGGGGTCGGGTCAGCCCCAGCATTTT
. TRBJ1-2 . TRBV2 CASHGVTGGPSRYTF TGTGCCAGCCATGGGGTAACTGGGGGCCCCAGCCGCTACACCTTC
. TRBJ1-1 . TRBV7-6 CASKKMDGNTEAFF TGTGCCAGCAAGAAAATGGACGGGAACACTGAAGCTTTCTTT
. TRBJ2-7 few TRBV2 CASSEYSSYEQYF TGTGCCAGCAGTGAGTACAGTTCCTACGAGCAGTACTTC
. TRBJ1-2 few TRBV30 CAWSVVLYGYTF TGTGCCTGGAGTGTAGTCCTCTATGGCTACACCTTC
. TRBJ1-5 few TRBV4-2 CASSQEFSYQPQHF TGTGCCAGCAGCCAAGAGTTTAGTTATCAGCCCCAGCATTTT
TRBD1 TRBJ2-7 . TRBV24-1 CATSDPGTGGREQYF TGTGCCACCAGTGACCCCGGGACAGGGGGCCGCGAGCAGTACTTC
. TRBJ1-4 . TRBV4-2 CASSQESRSRSEKLFF TGTGCCAGCAGCCAAGAGTCCCGCTCTAGGAGTGAAAAACTGTTTTTT
. TRBJ2-1 . TRBV12-3/TRBV12-4 CASSLGQYNEQFF TGTGCCAGCAGCCTAGGACAGTACAATGAGCAGTTCTTC
TRBD2 TRBJ2-1 . TRBV29-1 CSVEPEAGELGAQFF TGCAGCGTTGAGCCCGAAGCGGGAGAACTAGGGGCGCAGTTCTTC
TRBD1 TRBJ1-1 . TRBV12-3/TRBV12-4 CASRGTVNTEAFF TGTGCCAGCAGGGGGACAGTTAACACTGAAGCTTTCTTT
TRBD2 TRBJ2-1 few TRBV4-1 CASSSSGSSYNEQFF TGCGCCAGCAGTTCGAGCGGGAGCTCCTACAATGAGCAGTTCTTC
. TRBJ2-7 . TRBV5-4 CASSPGGRDLYEQYF TGTGCCAGCAGCCCTGGGGGACGGGACCTCTACGAGCAGTACTTC
. TRBJ1-6 few TRBV7-2 CASSPQAGNSPLHF TGTGCCAGCAGCCCCCAGGCGGGGAATTCACCCCTCCACTTT
TRBD2 TRBJ2-1 . TRBV7-3 CASSAGTSGSVQFF TGTGCCAGCAGCGCCGGGACTAGCGGGAGTGTGCAGTTCTTC
. TRBJ1-5 . TRBV7-2 CASSLAQGNQPQHF TGTGCCAGCAGCTTAGCACAGGGCAATCAGCCCCAGCATTTT
. TRBJ2-1 . TRBV6-2/TRBV6-3 CASSYFGYNEQFF TGTGCCAGCAGTTACTTTGGCTACAATGAGCAGTTCTTC
. TRBJ2-3 once TRBV4-2 CASSQDLVEDTQYF TGTGCCAGCAGCCAAGATCTTGTGGAAGATACGCAGTATTTT
. TRBJ2-4 . TRBV3-1/TRBV3-2 CASSQDAGATNIQYF TGTGCCAGCAGCCAAGACGCAGGGGCTACAAACATTCAGTACTTC
TRBD1 TRBJ2-4 . TRBV27 CASSWTGDIQYF TGTGCCAGCAGTTGGACAGGGGACATTCAGTACTTC
. TRBJ2-3 . TRBV4-1 CASSQVAERTDTQYF TGCGCCAGCAGCCAAGTAGCGGAAAGAACAGATACGCAGTATTTT
. TRBJ2-1 . TRBV12-3/TRBV12-4 CASSLDLNEQFF TGTGCCAGCAGTTTAGACTTAAATGAGCAGTTCTTC
TRBD1 TRBJ1-2 . TRBV20-1 CSAAQGDGYTF TGCAGTGCTGCTCAGGGGGATGGCTACACCTTC
TRBD2 TRBJ2-1 . TRBV30 CAWRTSGITNEQFF TGTGCCTGGAGGACTAGCGGGATAACCAATGAGCAGTTCTTC
TRBD2 TRBJ2-7 medium-sized TRBV6-4 CATPGGGGRPSYEQYF TGTGCCACCCCGGGGGGTGGCGGGAGGCCGTCCTACGAGCAGTACTTC
TRBD1 TRBJ2-3 . TRBV24-1 CATSGQTGAGTDTQYF TGTGCCACCAGTGGTCAGACAGGGGCGGGCACAGATACGCAGTATTTT
. TRBJ1-3 . TRBV11-2 CASSYYRVTAGNTIYF TGTGCCAGCAGCTATTACAGGGTTACTGCCGGAAACACCATATATTTT
TRBD1 TRBJ2-7 . TRBV18 CASSPLGQGNEQYF TGTGCCAGCTCACCTTTGGGACAGGGAAACGAGCAGTACTTC
TRBD2 TRBJ2-2 . TRBV10-3 CAISDPGGSNGELFF TGTGCCATCAGTGACCCGGGGGGATCGAACGGGGAGCTGTTTTTT